Listed below are T cell receptor beta chains from one sample, sequenced in a study of beta chain features in type 1 diabetes. Sequencing used immunoSEQ multiplex PCR; TCRdb keeps in-frame clones, though not all of them. The sample includes a few hundred thousand clones, 16% of them seen just once. The sample was naive CD4+ T cells from blood. The receptor set was obtained from a man aged 25 to 45 with type 1 diabetes. Both conserved end residues are part of each CDR3. A D gene is named only where the DNA matches it firmly. The size field is filled for only some rows; it gives once, few, many or a size class.

j_gene: TRBJ1-3
abundance: few
v_gene: TRBV29-1
d_gene: TRBD1
CDR3aa: CSVGQSRNTIYF
CDR3nt: TGCAGCGTGGGACAGAGTAGGAACACCATATATTTT

j_gene: TRBJ2-7
abundance: NA
v_gene: TRBV13
d_gene: NA
CDR3aa: CASSLGLRSHEQYF
CDR3nt: TGTGCCAGCAGCTTAGGTCTACGGTCCCACGAGCAGTACTTC

j_gene: TRBJ2-4
abundance: few
v_gene: TRBV9
d_gene: NA
CDR3aa: CASSETSWLGINIQYF
CDR3nt: TGTGCCAGCAGCGAGACATCATGGTTGGGGATAAACATTCAGTACTTC

j_gene: TRBJ2-6
abundance: NA
v_gene: TRBV15
d_gene: NA
CDR3aa: CATRHRSGANVLTF
CDR3nt: TGTGCCACCAGACACCGCTCTGGGGCCAACGTCCTGACTTTC

j_gene: TRBJ2-1
abundance: few
v_gene: TRBV12-5
d_gene: NA
CDR3aa: CASAVTVRAYNEQFF
CDR3nt: TGTGCTAGTGCCGTCACAGTACGAGCCTACAATGAGCAGTTCTTC

j_gene: TRBJ2-5
abundance: few
v_gene: TRBV2
d_gene: NA
CDR3aa: CASSGDGQETQYF
CDR3nt: TGTGCCAGCAGTGGAGACGGCCAAGAGACCCAGTACTTC

j_gene: TRBJ2-7
abundance: few
v_gene: TRBV30
d_gene: NA
CDR3aa: CAWRVGLGQYF
CDR3nt: TGTGCCTGGAGGGTAGGATTGGGGCAGTACTTC

j_gene: TRBJ1-1
abundance: NA
v_gene: TRBV29-1
d_gene: NA
CDR3aa: CSALIGGTEAFF
CDR3nt: TGCAGCGCGCTAATTGGGGGCACTGAAGCTTTCTTT

j_gene: TRBJ1-1
abundance: NA
v_gene: TRBV14
d_gene: NA
CDR3aa: CASSSLWNTGARGTEAFF
CDR3nt: TGTGCCAGCAGCTCTCTCTGGAACACCGGGGCGCGAGGCACTGAAGCTTTCTTT

j_gene: TRBJ2-1
abundance: NA
v_gene: TRBV27
d_gene: TRBD1
CDR3aa: CASSSYRGNEQFF
CDR3nt: TGTGCCAGCAGTTCCTACAGGGGCAATGAGCAGTTCTTC

j_gene: TRBJ1-1
abundance: few
v_gene: TRBV29-1
d_gene: NA
CDR3aa: CSVGHNTEAFF
CDR3nt: TGCAGCGTTGGACACAACACTGAAGCTTTCTTT

j_gene: TRBJ1-2
abundance: NA
v_gene: TRBV7-9
d_gene: NA
CDR3aa: CASSPQGSVYGYTF
CDR3nt: TGTGCCAGCAGCCCACAAGGATCGGTCTATGGCTACACCTTC

j_gene: TRBJ2-3
abundance: NA
v_gene: TRBV2
d_gene: NA
CDR3aa: CASSKSTDTQYF
CDR3nt: TGTGCCAGCAGTAAAAGCACAGATACGCAGTATTTT

j_gene: TRBJ2-5
abundance: once
v_gene: TRBV2
d_gene: NA
CDR3aa: CATKVRSYQETQYF
CDR3nt: TGTGCCACCAAGGTCAGGAGCTACCAAGAGACCCAGTACTTC

j_gene: TRBJ2-3
abundance: NA
v_gene: TRBV4-3
d_gene: TRBD1
CDR3aa: CASSHDRGWADTQYF
CDR3nt: TGCGCCAGCAGCCACGACAGGGGTTGGGCAGATACGCAGTATTTT

j_gene: TRBJ2-1
abundance: few
v_gene: TRBV30
d_gene: NA
CDR3aa: CAWSVSSSSYNEQFF
CDR3nt: TGTGCCTGGAGTGTTAGCTCCAGCTCCTACAATGAGCAGTTCTTC

j_gene: TRBJ2-3
abundance: few
v_gene: TRBV2
d_gene: TRBD2
CDR3aa: CASRREGTQYF
CDR3nt: TGTGCCAGCAGGCGGGAGGGGACGCAGTATTTT

j_gene: TRBJ2-3
abundance: NA
v_gene: TRBV4-3
d_gene: NA
CDR3aa: CASSQGGARIDTQYF
CDR3nt: TGCGCCAGCAGCCAAGGGGGAGCGAGGATAGATACGCAGTATTTT

j_gene: TRBJ2-7
abundance: NA
v_gene: TRBV25-1
d_gene: TRBD2
CDR3aa: CASSLGASGSPYEQYF
CDR3nt: TGTGCCAGCAGTCTTGGTGCTAGCGGGAGCCCCTACGAGCAGTACTTC

j_gene: TRBJ2-6
abundance: NA
v_gene: TRBV7-9
d_gene: NA
CDR3aa: CASPGIIVSGANVLTF
CDR3nt: TGTGCCAGCCCTGGCATTATAGTCTCTGGGGCCAACGTCCTGACTTTC

j_gene: TRBJ2-7
abundance: NA
v_gene: TRBV6-1
d_gene: TRBD2
CDR3aa: CASSREGQNYEQYF
CDR3nt: TGTGCCAGCAGTCGGGAGGGGCAGAACTACGAGCAGTACTTC

j_gene: TRBJ2-4
abundance: few
v_gene: TRBV27
d_gene: NA
CDR3aa: CASSLSQGAKNIQYF
CDR3nt: TGTGCCAGCAGTTTATCCCAAGGCGCCAAAAACATTCAGTACTTC

j_gene: TRBJ1-1
abundance: NA
v_gene: TRBV30
d_gene: NA
CDR3aa: CAWSSTATEAFF
CDR3nt: TGTGCCTGGAGTTCGACAGCCACTGAAGCTTTCTTT

j_gene: TRBJ2-5
abundance: NA
v_gene: TRBV29-1
d_gene: NA
CDR3aa: CSVPPGGRGETQYF
CDR3nt: TGCAGCGTCCCACCCGGGGGGCGCGGTGAGACCCAGTACTTC

j_gene: TRBJ2-5
abundance: few
v_gene: TRBV5-1
d_gene: NA
CDR3aa: CASSLVKDSQETQYF
CDR3nt: TGCGCCAGCAGCTTGGTGAAGGACTCCCAAGAGACCCAGTACTTC

j_gene: TRBJ2-2
abundance: few
v_gene: TRBV29-1
d_gene: NA
CDR3aa: CSARQNTGELFF
CDR3nt: TGCAGCGCCCGTCAGAACACCGGGGAGCTGTTTTTT

j_gene: TRBJ1-1
abundance: few
v_gene: TRBV25-1
d_gene: TRBD1
CDR3aa: CASRFPGTGRTEAFF
CDR3nt: TGTGCCAGCAGATTCCCCGGGACAGGGAGGACTGAAGCTTTCTTT

j_gene: TRBJ2-3
abundance: few
v_gene: TRBV29-1
d_gene: NA
CDR3aa: CSASREGADTQYF
CDR3nt: TGCAGCGCTTCAAGGGAGGGGGCAGATACGCAGTATTTT

j_gene: TRBJ2-5
abundance: NA
v_gene: TRBV29-1
d_gene: NA
CDR3aa: CSVKTSLETQYF
CDR3nt: TGCAGCGTCAAAACTAGTTTAGAGACCCAGTACTTC

j_gene: TRBJ2-5
abundance: NA
v_gene: TRBV29-1
d_gene: NA
CDR3aa: CSVEDRRFQETQYF
CDR3nt: TGCAGCGTTGAAGATCGACGGTTCCAAGAGACCCAGTACTTC

j_gene: TRBJ2-5
abundance: NA
v_gene: TRBV25-1
d_gene: TRBD2
CDR3aa: CASSDLGGTPETQYF
CDR3nt: TGTGCCAGCAGTGATCTCGGGGGGACCCCAGAGACCCAGTACTTC

j_gene: TRBJ2-2
abundance: NA
v_gene: TRBV30
d_gene: TRBD2
CDR3aa: CAWRQRLAGNTGELFF
CDR3nt: TGTGCCTGGAGGCAGCGACTAGCGGGAAACACCGGGGAGCTGTTTTTT

j_gene: TRBJ2-7
abundance: few
v_gene: TRBV7-3
d_gene: TRBD2
CDR3aa: CASSTSGLAGSYEQYF
CDR3nt: TGTGCCAGCAGCACCTCGGGACTAGCGGGCTCCTACGAGCAGTACTTC

j_gene: TRBJ2-7
abundance: few
v_gene: TRBV7-9
d_gene: NA
CDR3aa: CASSLLGSYEQYF
CDR3nt: TGTGCCAGCAGCCTGCTAGGGAGTTACGAGCAGTACTTC

j_gene: TRBJ2-7
abundance: NA
v_gene: TRBV19
d_gene: NA
CDR3aa: CASSEDGRRGYEQYF
CDR3nt: TGTGCCAGTAGCGAGGACGGCAGGAGAGGGTACGAGCAGTACTTC

j_gene: TRBJ2-1
abundance: NA
v_gene: TRBV10-3
d_gene: TRBD2
CDR3aa: CATLAGGRYNEQFF
CDR3nt: TGTGCCACCCTAGCGGGAGGGAGGTACAATGAGCAGTTCTTC

j_gene: TRBJ2-1
abundance: few
v_gene: TRBV7-3
d_gene: TRBD1
CDR3aa: CASSPRQGSYNEQFF
CDR3nt: TGTGCCAGCAGCCCAAGACAGGGGTCCTACAATGAGCAGTTCTTC

j_gene: TRBJ2-3
abundance: NA
v_gene: TRBV25-1
d_gene: NA
CDR3aa: CASSPGPRTQYF
CDR3nt: TGTGCCAGCAGTCCGGGGCCCCGTACGCAGTATTTT

j_gene: TRBJ2-5
abundance: NA
v_gene: TRBV9
d_gene: TRBD1
CDR3aa: CASSVRTGQETQYF
CDR3nt: TGTGCCAGCAGCGTGAGGACAGGCCAAGAGACCCAGTACTTC

j_gene: TRBJ2-7
abundance: NA
v_gene: TRBV23-1
d_gene: TRBD1
CDR3aa: CASSHWDRSSYEQYF
CDR3nt: TGCGCCAGCAGTCACTGGGACAGGTCCTCCTACGAGCAGTACTTC

j_gene: TRBJ2-1
abundance: few
v_gene: TRBV9
d_gene: TRBD2
CDR3aa: CASALAGVNVNEQFF
CDR3nt: TGTGCCAGCGCCCTAGCGGGGGTAAATGTCAATGAGCAGTTCTTC

j_gene: TRBJ2-7
abundance: NA
v_gene: TRBV7-9
d_gene: TRBD2
CDR3aa: CASSLLAGAYEQYF
CDR3nt: TGTGCCAGCAGCTTATTAGCGGGGGCATACGAGCAGTACTTC

j_gene: TRBJ1-1
abundance: few
v_gene: TRBV7-8
d_gene: NA
CDR3aa: CASGRGRDEAFF
CDR3nt: TGTGCCAGTGGGAGGGGTCGCGACGAAGCTTTCTTT

j_gene: TRBJ2-1
abundance: NA
v_gene: TRBV7-2
d_gene: NA
CDR3aa: CASSLVGLRNNEQFF
CDR3nt: TGTGCCAGCAGCCTCGTGGGTCTTCGAAACAATGAGCAGTTCTTC

j_gene: TRBJ2-7
abundance: few
v_gene: TRBV5-7
d_gene: NA
CDR3aa: CASSEYRAEQYF
CDR3nt: TGTGCCAGCAGCGAGTACAGGGCCGAGCAGTACTTC

j_gene: TRBJ1-5
abundance: NA
v_gene: TRBV9
d_gene: NA
CDR3aa: CASSVGPSSNQPQHF
CDR3nt: TGTGCCAGCAGCGTAGGACCCTCGAGCAATCAGCCCCAGCATTTT

j_gene: TRBJ2-6
abundance: NA
v_gene: TRBV2
d_gene: NA
CDR3aa: CASTGVAGANVLTF
CDR3nt: TGTGCCAGCACTGGGGTAGCTGGGGCCAACGTCCTGACTTTC

j_gene: TRBJ2-3
abundance: few
v_gene: TRBV5-1
d_gene: NA
CDR3aa: CASSLAAEGPDTQYF
CDR3nt: TGCGCCAGCAGCTTGGCCGCGGAGGGCCCAGATACGCAGTATTTT

j_gene: TRBJ2-6
abundance: NA
v_gene: TRBV27
d_gene: NA
CDR3aa: CASKELGSGANVLTF
CDR3nt: TGTGCCAGCAAGGAGCTAGGCTCTGGGGCCAACGTCCTGACTTTC

j_gene: TRBJ2-7
abundance: NA
v_gene: TRBV25-1
d_gene: NA
CDR3aa: CASSEGYNSYEQYF
CDR3nt: TGTGCCAGCAGTGAAGGGTACAACTCCTACGAGCAGTACTTC

j_gene: TRBJ2-7
abundance: few
v_gene: TRBV25-1
d_gene: TRBD2
CDR3aa: CASSDLAGGGEQYF
CDR3nt: TGTGCCAGCAGTGATTTAGCGGGAGGGGGCGAGCAGTACTTC